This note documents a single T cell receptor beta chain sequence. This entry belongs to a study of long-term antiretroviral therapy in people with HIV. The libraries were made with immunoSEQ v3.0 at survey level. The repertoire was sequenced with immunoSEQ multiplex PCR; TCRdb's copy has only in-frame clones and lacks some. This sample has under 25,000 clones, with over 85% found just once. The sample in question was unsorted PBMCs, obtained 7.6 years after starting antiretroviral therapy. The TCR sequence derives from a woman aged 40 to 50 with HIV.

Here the CDR3 DNA reads TGTGCCAGTAGTCCGAACAGGGACACTGAAGCTTTCTTT. Amino acid sequence: CASSPNRDTEAFF. J is TRBJ1-1 and V is TRBV19; TRBD1 is a possible D gene (6 bases). This CDR3 spans 13 amino acids. Trimming took 5 bases from V and 3 from J, leaving 10 bases between them. CDR1 is LNHDA and CDR2 is SQIVND in the germline V gene (reference sequence). The full variable domain, rest sourced from reference TRBV19 and TRBJ1-1, is DGGITQSPKYLFRKEGQNVTLSCEQNLNHDAMYWYRQDPGQGLRLIYYSQIVNDFQKGDIAEGYSVSREKKESFPLTVTSAQKNPTAFYLCASSPNRDTEAFFGQGTRLTVV.